This TCR beta chain was identified in a study of blood T cell repertoires in COVID-19. Study at large: Researchers got acute and convalescent COVID-19 samples from the United States, Italy and Spain. From T cells, B-cell-depleted T cells, or PBMCs came the material, which was cDNA or gDNA.

CDR3 size: 13 residues. The germline gives CDR1 LNHDA, CDR2 SQIVND (reference sequence). With 3 bases removed from V and 11 bases from J, the gap between germline ends came to 13 bases. Per the original methods: Researchers report that nucleated cell counts were estimated from reference gene primer amplification. Repertoires were generated with immunoSEQ multiplex PCR, while TCRdb's copy carries only in-frame clones and drops some. V, J and clone size are taken as reported in that table, and D and trimming were inferred from the DNA itself. The sample carries under 250,000 clones, about 90% recorded once.

The TCR was taken from a man at least 80 years old with acute or convalescent COVID-19. The chain employs TRBV19 and TRBJ2-2; possible D gene TRBD1, 5 bases. Sequencing used peripheral blood. The CDR3 coding sequence is TGTGCCAGTAGTATTAGGGGCCCCCGAGAGCTGTTTTTT. Translating it yields CASSIRGPRELFF.